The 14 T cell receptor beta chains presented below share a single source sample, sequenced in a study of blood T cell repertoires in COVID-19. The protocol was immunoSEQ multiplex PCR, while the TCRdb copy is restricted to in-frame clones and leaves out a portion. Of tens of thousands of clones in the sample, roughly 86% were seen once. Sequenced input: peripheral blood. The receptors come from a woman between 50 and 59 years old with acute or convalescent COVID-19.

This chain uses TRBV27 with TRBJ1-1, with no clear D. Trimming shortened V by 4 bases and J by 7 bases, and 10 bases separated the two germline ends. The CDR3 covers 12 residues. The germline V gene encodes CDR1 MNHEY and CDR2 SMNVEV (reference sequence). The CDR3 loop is CASSSHGVEAFF. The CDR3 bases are TGTGCCAGCAGTTCCCACGGTGTTGAAGCTTTCTTT.

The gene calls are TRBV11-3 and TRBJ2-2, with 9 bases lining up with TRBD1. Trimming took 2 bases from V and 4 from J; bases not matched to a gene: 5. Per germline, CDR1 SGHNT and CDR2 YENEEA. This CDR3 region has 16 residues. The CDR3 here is CASSLPDRGGTGELFF. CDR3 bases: TGTGCCAGCAGCTTACCGGACAGGGGAGGCACCGGGGAGCTGTTTTTT. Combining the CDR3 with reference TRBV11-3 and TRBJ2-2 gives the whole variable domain EAGVVQSPRYKIIEKKQPVAFWCNPISGHNTLYWYLQNLGQGPELLIRYENEEAVDDSQLPKDRFSAERLKGVDSTLKIQPAELGDSAVYLCASSLPDRGGTGELFFGEGSRLTVL.

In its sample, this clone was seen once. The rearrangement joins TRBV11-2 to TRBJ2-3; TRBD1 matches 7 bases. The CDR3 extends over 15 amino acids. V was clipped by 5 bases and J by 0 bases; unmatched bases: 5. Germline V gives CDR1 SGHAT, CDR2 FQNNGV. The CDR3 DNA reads TGTGCCAGCAGCAAAGACAGGGAGAGCACAGATACGCAGTATTTT. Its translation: CASSKDRESTDTQYF.

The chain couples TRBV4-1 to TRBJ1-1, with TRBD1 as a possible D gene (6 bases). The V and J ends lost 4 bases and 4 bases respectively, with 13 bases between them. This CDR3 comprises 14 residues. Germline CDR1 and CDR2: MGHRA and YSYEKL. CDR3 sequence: CASSRGPRGTEAFF. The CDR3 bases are TGCGCCAGCAGCCGAGGTCCCAGGGGCACTGAAGCTTTCTTT.

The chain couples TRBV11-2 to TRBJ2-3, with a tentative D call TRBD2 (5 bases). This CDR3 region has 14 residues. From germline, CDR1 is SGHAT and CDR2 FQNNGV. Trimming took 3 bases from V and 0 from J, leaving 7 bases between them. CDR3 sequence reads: CASSFGGSTDTQYF. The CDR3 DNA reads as TGTGCCAGCAGCTTTGGCGGGAGCACAGATACGCAGTATTTT.

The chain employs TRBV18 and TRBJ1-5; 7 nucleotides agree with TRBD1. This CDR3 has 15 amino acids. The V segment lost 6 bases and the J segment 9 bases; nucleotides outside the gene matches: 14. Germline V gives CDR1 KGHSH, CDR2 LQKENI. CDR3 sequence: CASSLDRERRRPQHF. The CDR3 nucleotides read TGTGCCAGCTCGCTCGACAGGGAACGCCGTAGGCCCCAGCATTTT.

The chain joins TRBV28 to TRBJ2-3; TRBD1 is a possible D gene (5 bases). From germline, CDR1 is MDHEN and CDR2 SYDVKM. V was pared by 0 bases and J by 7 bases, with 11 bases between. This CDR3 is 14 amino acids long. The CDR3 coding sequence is TGTGCCAGCAGTTTATGGGACACACAATATACGCAGTATTTT. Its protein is CASSLWDTQYTQYF.

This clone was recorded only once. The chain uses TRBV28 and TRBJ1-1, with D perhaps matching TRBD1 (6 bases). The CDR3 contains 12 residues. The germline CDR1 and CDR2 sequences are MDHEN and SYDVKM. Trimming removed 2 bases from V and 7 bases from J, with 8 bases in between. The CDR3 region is CASSLLDSEAFF. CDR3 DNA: TGTGCCAGCAGTTTACTGGACAGTGAAGCTTTCTTT.

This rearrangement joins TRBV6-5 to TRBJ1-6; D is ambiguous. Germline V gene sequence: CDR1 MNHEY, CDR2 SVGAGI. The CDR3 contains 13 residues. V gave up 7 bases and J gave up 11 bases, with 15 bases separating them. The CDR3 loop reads CASMQTPGTPLHF. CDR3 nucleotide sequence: TGTGCCAGCATGCAAACCCCGGGGACACCCCTCCACTTT.

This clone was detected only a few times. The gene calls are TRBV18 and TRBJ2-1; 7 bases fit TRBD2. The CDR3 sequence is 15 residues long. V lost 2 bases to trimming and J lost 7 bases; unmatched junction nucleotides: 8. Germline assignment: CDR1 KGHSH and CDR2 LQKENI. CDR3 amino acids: CASSPYSGGGNEQFF. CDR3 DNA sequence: TGTGCCAGCTCACCATATTCGGGGGGTGGAAATGAGCAGTTCTTC.

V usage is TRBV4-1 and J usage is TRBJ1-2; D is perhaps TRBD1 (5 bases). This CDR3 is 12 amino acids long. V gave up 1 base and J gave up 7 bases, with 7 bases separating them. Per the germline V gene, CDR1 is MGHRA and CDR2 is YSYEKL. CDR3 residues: CASSQVQGGYTF. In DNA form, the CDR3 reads TGCGCCAGCAGCCAAGTTCAGGGTGGCTACACCTTC.

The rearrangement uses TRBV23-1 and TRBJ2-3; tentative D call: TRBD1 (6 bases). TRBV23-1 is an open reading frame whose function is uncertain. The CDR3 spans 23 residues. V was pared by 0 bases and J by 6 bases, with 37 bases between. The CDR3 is CASSQSLEQGRSVRHPGVDTQYF. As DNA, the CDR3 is TGCGCCAGCAGTCAATCGCTTGAACAGGGAAGGTCCGTCAGGCACCCCGGGGTGGATACGCAGTATTTT.

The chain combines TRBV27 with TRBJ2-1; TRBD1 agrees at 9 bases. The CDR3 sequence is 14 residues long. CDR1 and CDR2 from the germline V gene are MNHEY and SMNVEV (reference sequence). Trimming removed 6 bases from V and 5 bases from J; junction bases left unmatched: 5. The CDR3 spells CASSPGQGDNEQFF. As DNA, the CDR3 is TGTGCCAGCAGCCCGGGACAGGGAGACAATGAGCAGTTCTTC.

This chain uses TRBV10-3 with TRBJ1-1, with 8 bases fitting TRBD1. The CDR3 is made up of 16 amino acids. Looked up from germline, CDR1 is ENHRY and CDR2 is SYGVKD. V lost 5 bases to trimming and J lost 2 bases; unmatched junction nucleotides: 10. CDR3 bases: TGTGCCATCAGTCGAAGTGGGACAGGAGGTAACACTGAAGCTTTCTTT. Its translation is CAISRSGTGGNTEAFF.